This T cell receptor (beta chain) is from a study of blood T cell repertoires in COVID-19. Turning to the study itself: Italy, Spain and the United States were the sources of the convalescent and acute COVID-19 samples. In each case, the material was cDNA or gDNA derived from T cells, B-cell-depleted T cells, or PBMCs.

Original handling: Amplified reference gene primers provided the basis for estimating nucleated cell counts. Measured with immunoSEQ multiplex PCR; TCRdb has only the in-frame clones, and not every one. That table gives V, J and clone size, and the DNA gave D and trimming. There are around 270,000 clones in the sample; more than 75% occur only once, and approximately 9.8% lies in the top ten. What was sequenced was peripheral blood. The sequence was obtained from a man in his forties or fifties who had recovered from COVID-19.

The CDR3 nucleotides are TGTGCCATCAGTGCTCAGGGGGCTGTTGGCTACACCTTC. This translates into CAISAQGAVGYTF. The V gene is TRBV10-3, the J gene TRBJ1-2; 8 nucleotides line up with TRBD1. Trimming took 4 bases from V and 7 from J; bases not matched to a gene: 5. The CDR3 sequence is 13 residues long. Germline V gene lookup returns CDR1 ENHRY and CDR2 SYGVKD.